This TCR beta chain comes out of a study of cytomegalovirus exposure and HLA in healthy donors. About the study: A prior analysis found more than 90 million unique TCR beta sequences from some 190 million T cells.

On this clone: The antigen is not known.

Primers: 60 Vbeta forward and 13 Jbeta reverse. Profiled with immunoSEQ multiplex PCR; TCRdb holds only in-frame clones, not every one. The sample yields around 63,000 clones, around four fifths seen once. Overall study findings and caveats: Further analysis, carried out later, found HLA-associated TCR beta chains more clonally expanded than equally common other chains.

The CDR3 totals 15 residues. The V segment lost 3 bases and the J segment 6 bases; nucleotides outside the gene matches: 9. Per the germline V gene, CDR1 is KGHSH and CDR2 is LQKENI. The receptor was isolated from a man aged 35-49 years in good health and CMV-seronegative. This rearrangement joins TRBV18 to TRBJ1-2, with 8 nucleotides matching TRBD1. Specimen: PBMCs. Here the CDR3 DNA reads TGTGCCAGCTCACCTACTGACAGGGGATCTCATGGCTACACCTTC. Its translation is CASSPTDRGSHGYTF.